Sequencing of this TCR beta chain was carried out in a study of cytomegalovirus exposure and HLA in healthy donors. The CDR3 runs 15 residues. Trimming cost V 2 bases and J 1 base; bases outside gene matches: 0. From germline, CDR1 is SGHTS and CDR2 YDEGEE. 13 Jbeta primers and 60 Vbeta primers were used for the PCR. Study processing details: An analysis that came later counted around 80 million unique TCR beta chains, 10 million to 11 million shared. TCRdb's copy holds only in-frame clones and misses some; the assay was immunoSEQ multiplex PCR. From that table come the V and J calls and clone size; the DNA was used to work out D and trimming. The sample carries 110,000 or so clones, around 81% recorded once. Findings and limits, study-wide: Later analysis demonstrated an association between a missense DCLRE1C variant and TCR beta V- and J-gene trimming. A later look showed TCR association rates differing by HLA locus, highest for DRB1 and lowest for HLA-C. As a later analysis revealed, most CMV-associated TCR beta chains appeared HLA-restricted.

Concerning this clone itself: The antigen remains unidentified.

The sequenced sample was PBMCs. J is TRBJ2-3 and V is TRBV5-8; TRBD2 matches 11 bases. This clonotype originated in a woman aged 40-49 years in good health and CMV-seronegative. In DNA, the CDR3 is TGTGCCAGCAGCTTACTAGCGGGGGGCACAGATACGCAGTATTTT. This translates into CASSLLAGGTDTQYF.